The rows below give T cell receptor beta chains drawn from one sample of a study of Ad26.COV2.S vaccination and SARS-CoV-2 variants. Clones were read by immunoSEQ multiplex PCR, and TCRdb kept only the in-frame ones, dropping some. This table holds about 350,000 clones, 70% to 90% found once. Material: peripheral blood, obtained in a trial of Ad26.COV2.S vaccine versus placebo. All receptors come from a person aged 18-65 years who received the Ad26.COV2.S COVID-19 vaccine or a placebo. Each CDR3 is given with its conserved first and last residue. The D gene is left open where the match is weak. Clone sizes are given selectively: once, few, many, or a class where the clone is expanded.

d_call	j_call	v_call	clone_size	cdr3_aa	cdr3_nt
NA	TRBJ2-7	TRBV2	NA	CASRDSGQYF	TGTGCCAGCAGAGACAGCGGACAGTACTTC
NA	TRBJ2-1	TRBV19	NA	CASAGTLYNEQFF	TGTGCCAGTGCCGGGACACTCTACAATGAGCAGTTCTTC
NA	TRBJ2-2	TRBV28	NA	CASSGGPLNTGELFF	TGTGCCAGCAGTGGGGGTCCCCTCAACACCGGGGAGCTGTTTTTT
NA	TRBJ2-7	TRBV27	NA	CASSLGAGGYEQYF	TGTGCCAGCAGTTTGGGGGCGGGCGGCTACGAGCAGTACTTC
NA	TRBJ1-1	TRBV30	NA	CAWDSMNTEAFF	TGTGCCTGGGATAGCATGAACACTGAAGCTTTCTTT
TRBD1	TRBJ1-2	TRBV6-5	once	CASSSWTGDYGYTF	TGTGCCAGCAGTTCGTGGACAGGGGACTATGGCTACACCTTC
NA	TRBJ1-1	TRBV20-1	NA	CSASNWNTEAFF	TGCAGTGCTAGTAACTGGAACACTGAAGCTTTCTTT
NA	TRBJ2-2	TRBV28	NA	CASRSTGQRTGELFF	TGTGCCAGCCGCTCAACCGGGCAGCGCACCGGGGAGCTGTTTTTT
NA	TRBJ1-1	TRBV28	NA	CASSQGRLNTEAFF	TGTGCCAGCAGCCAGGGACGGTTGAACACTGAAGCTTTCTTT
NA	TRBJ1-2	TRBV5-1	NA	CASSLSQAYGYTF	TGCGCCAGCAGCTTGTCTCAAGCCTATGGCTACACCTTC
TRBD2	TRBJ2-7	TRBV7-7	NA	CASSLEGGLEQYF	TGTGCCAGCAGCTTAGAGGGAGGGCTCGAGCAGTACTTC
NA	TRBJ1-3	TRBV29-1	NA	CSVEYNGYGGF	TGCAGCGTTGAGTATAACGGATACGGGGGTTTT
TRBD1	TRBJ2-5	TRBV5-1	NA	CASSRGTVQETQYF	TGCGCCAGCAGCAGGGGGACAGTCCAAGAGACCCAGTACTTC
NA	TRBJ1-6	TRBV3-1/TRBV3-2	NA	CASSQVQSNSPLHF	TGTGCCAGCAGCCAAGTTCAATCTAATTCACCCCTCCACTTT
NA	TRBJ1-2	TRBV6-5	once	CASSYQTPGYGYTF	TGTGCCAGCAGTTACCAGACCCCTGGGTATGGCTACACCTTC
NA	TRBJ2-5	TRBV5-4	once	CASSLEGIQETQYF	TGTGCCAGCAGCTTGGAAGGAATACAAGAGACCCAGTACTTC
NA	TRBJ1-5	TRBV4-3	NA	CASSQDREPGSNQPQHF	TGCGCCAGCAGCCAAGACAGGGAACCAGGTAGCAATCAGCCCCAGCATTTT
TRBD2	TRBJ2-2	TRBV11-3	NA	CASSLGGHGGTGELFF	TGTGCCAGCAGCTTAGGTGGACACGGGGGGACCGGGGAGCTGTTTTTT